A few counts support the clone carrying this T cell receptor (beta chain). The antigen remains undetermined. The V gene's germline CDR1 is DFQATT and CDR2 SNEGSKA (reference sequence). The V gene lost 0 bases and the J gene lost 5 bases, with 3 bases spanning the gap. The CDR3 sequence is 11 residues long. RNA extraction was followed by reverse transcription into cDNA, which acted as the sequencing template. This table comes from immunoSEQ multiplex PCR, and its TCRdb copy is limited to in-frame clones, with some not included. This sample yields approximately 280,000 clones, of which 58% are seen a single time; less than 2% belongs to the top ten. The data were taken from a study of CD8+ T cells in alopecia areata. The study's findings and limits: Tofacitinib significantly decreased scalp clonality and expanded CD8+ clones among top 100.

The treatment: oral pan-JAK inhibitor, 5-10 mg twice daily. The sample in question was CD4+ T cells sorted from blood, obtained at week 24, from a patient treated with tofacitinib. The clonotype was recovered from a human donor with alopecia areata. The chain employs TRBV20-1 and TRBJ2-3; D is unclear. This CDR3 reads CSAREQDTQYF. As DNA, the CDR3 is TGCAGTGCTAGAGAGCAAGATACGCAGTATTTT.